These 26 T cell receptor beta chains originate from one sample sequenced in a study of HIV-infected patients and healthy controls. Whole blood was used without fractionation, so all unsorted peripheral T cells were included. Reverse transcription used around 480 ng RNA and constant-region primers for alpha and beta. Alpha and beta chain libraries were made separately by chain-specific third strand synthesis with multiplexing indices. TCRdb ran MiXCR on the 5' RACE reads and lists one entry per CDR3 protein. The repertoire holds about 7,800 distinct CDR3 sequences, with 5% to 6.5% as singletons. Material: blood, obtained before antiretroviral therapy. The source of these receptors is an adult with HIV infection.

This clonotype has ten or more counts. The V call is TRBV4-1, the J call TRBJ2-7; D might be TRBD1 or TRBD2, each matching 6 bases. CDR1 is MGHRA, CDR2 YSYEKL, per germline. V was clipped by 4 bases and J by 7 bases, with 17 bases between them. CDR3 length equals 14 residues. CDR3 loop: CASSRGASAGEQYF. The CDR3 DNA follows: TGCGCCAGCAGCCGGGGGGCCTCCGCTGGAGAGCAGTACTTC.

At least ten counts were recorded for this clonotype. The gene calls are TRBV5-1 and TRBJ2-7, with a tentative D call TRBD1 (6 bases). Germline CDR1 reads SGHRS; CDR2 reads YFSETQ. V was cut by 0 bases and J by 11 bases, with 12 bases left in between. The CDR3 extends over 12 amino acids. Written as DNA, the CDR3 is TGCGCCAGCAGCTTGGATGGGGGCTTTAAGTACTTC. Protein: CASSLDGGFKYF.

This clonotype was seen repeatedly, ten times or more. V is TRBV7-8 and J is TRBJ2-6; 8 bases are shared with TRBD1. Germline trimming cut 5 bases from V and 1 base from J; bases unmatched to any gene: 10. CDR3 length equals 18 residues. Germline V gives CDR1 SGHVS, CDR2 FQNEAQ. Here the CDR3 reads CASSLGQVSVSGANVLTF. CDR3 bases: TGTGCCAGCAGCCTGGGACAGGTATCTGTTTCTGGGGCCAACGTCCTGACTTTC.

In this sample, this clonotype turned up many times. The rearrangement uses TRBV5-8 and TRBJ1-4; D may be TRBD1 (6 bases). V lost 0 bases and J lost 4, with 13 bases in between. The CDR3 runs 16 residues. CDR1 is SGHTS, CDR2 YDEGEE, per germline. The CDR3 DNA reads as TGTGCCAGCAGCTTGGCTACAGGGACGGGTAATGAAAAACTGTTTTTT. The encoded protein is CASSLATGTGNEKLFF.

V gene TRBV19 combines with J gene TRBJ1-1; a possible D gene is TRBD1 (5 bases). The germline CDR1 and CDR2 sequences are LNHDA and SQIVND (reference sequence). V was clipped by 6 bases and J by 1 base, with 15 bases between them. The CDR3 length is 15 residues. CDR3 bases: TGTGCCAGTAGCTCCCACCCGGGGGGGAACACTGAAGCTTTCTTT. Translated, it gives CASSSHPGGNTEAFF. Based on the CDR3 plus reference TRBV19 and TRBJ1-1, the full variable domain is DGGITQSPKYLFRKEGQNVTLSCEQNLNHDAMYWYRQDPGQGLRLIYYSQIVNDFQKGDIAEGYSVSREKKESFPLTVTSAQKNPTAFYLCASSSHPGGNTEAFFGQGTRLTVV.

This clonotype showed up many times. The chain employs TRBV29-1 and TRBJ2-3, with 12 bases aligning to TRBD2. With V trimmed by 5 bases and J by 7 bases, 7 bases remained unmatched. This CDR3 contains 14 residues. Germline V lookup: CDR1 SQVTM, CDR2 ANQGSEA. CDR3 sequence reads: CSVCLAGGRNTQYF. The CDR3, as DNA: TGCAGCGTTTGTCTAGCGGGGGGGAGAAATACGCAGTATTTT.

This clonotype occurred many times. The rearrangement links TRBV27 to TRBJ2-1, with 10 bases aligning to TRBD2. V lost 4 bases and J lost 7; bases outside the gene matches: 1. Per the germline V gene, CDR1 is MNHEY and CDR2 is SMNVEV (reference sequence). The CDR3 is made up of 13 amino acids. CDR3 DNA sequence: TGTGCCAGCAGTTGGGGACTAGCGAATGAGCAGTTCTTC. Protein sequence: CASSWGLANEQFF.

In this sample, this clonotype is medium-sized (0.01 to 0.1%). This chain links TRBV6-2 or TRBV6-3 with TRBJ2-1; weak D call: TRBD1 (5 bases). Trimming stripped 5 bases from V and 0 bases from J, with 14 bases between. The CDR3 totals 16 residues. Germline values: CDR1 MNHEY, CDR2 SVGEGT. The CDR3 nucleotides are TGTGCCAGCAGTGGACCTAAAAGGGGCTCCTACAATGAGCAGTTCTTC. Translated: CASSGPKRGSYNEQFF.

This clonotype was detected ten times or more. The chain links TRBV4-2 to TRBJ2-4; 7 positions match TRBD2. The CDR3 covers 16 residues. V was pared by 5 bases and J by 4 bases, with 11 bases of the junction left unmatched. Germline-derived CDR1 and CDR2 are LGHNA and YNFKEQ. The CDR3 nucleotides read TGTGCCAGCAGCTTTACTAGCGCAGGGCTGAAAAACATTCAGTACTTC. This encodes CASSFTSAGLKNIQYF.

This clonotype qualifies as medium-sized. The gene calls are TRBV12-3 or TRBV12-4 and TRBJ2-6; TRBD1 aligns across 9 bases. V dropped 7 bases and J dropped 0; count of bases not matched to a gene: 7. The length of the CDR3 is 17 residues. CDR3 sequence reads: CASTGQGYSSGANVLTF. The CDR3 DNA reads TGTGCCAGCACCGGACAGGGGTATAGCTCTGGGGCCAACGTCCTGACTTTC.

By share of the sample, this clonotype is medium-sized. The V and J genes are TRBV7-6 and TRBJ2-1; 10 bases map to TRBD2. The trim removed 5 bases at V and 1 base at J, leaving 11 bases unmatched. Germline CDR1 is SGHVS and CDR2 is FNYEAQ. The CDR3 consists of 18 residues. This chain's CDR3 is CASSIDWTSGNSYNEQFF. The CDR3 DNA reads as TGTGCCAGCAGCATCGATTGGACTAGCGGCAATTCCTACAATGAGCAGTTCTTC.

This clonotype is termed medium-sized. J is TRBJ2-3 and V is TRBV2; 7 bases are a match to TRBD2. V gave up 2 bases and J gave up 5 bases; unmatched junction bases: 10. Germline loops: CDR1 SNHLY, CDR2 FYNNEI. The CDR3 has 16 amino acids. DNA of the CDR3: TGTGCCAGCAGTGAACAACTAGCGCAGCGTAAAGATACGCAGTATTTT. Translating it yields CASSEQLAQRKDTQYF.

There are many counts of this clonotype. The chain couples TRBV6-5 to TRBJ2-1, with 11 bases fitting TRBD2. The CDR3 length is 16 residues. The germline V gene has CDR1 MNHEY and CDR2 SVGAGI. Unmatched junction bases numbered 4, after V lost 6 bases and J lost 0 bases. The DNA of the CDR3 is TGTGCCAGCAGACAACTAGCGGGGGACTCCTACAATGAGCAGTTCTTC. Protein sequence: CASRQLAGDSYNEQFF.

This clonotype was observed many times. The V and J genes are TRBV5-6 and TRBJ1-3; D gene uncertain. There are 15 residues in the CDR3. Germline-derived CDR1 and CDR2 are SGHDT and YYEEEE. Trimming pared 2 bases from V and 0 bases from J, leaving 9 bases between. The CDR3, as DNA: TGTGCCAGCAGCTTCCGCGGCAGCTCTGGAAACACCATATATTTT. The encoded protein is CASSFRGSSGNTIYF.

This clonotype ranks as medium-sized. The chain combines TRBV24-1 with TRBJ1-2, with a possible D match to TRBD1 (5 bases). CDR1 and CDR2 from the germline V gene are KGHDR and SFDVKD. The CDR3 runs 13 residues. V lost 3 bases, J lost 7 bases, and 11 bases lay in between. CDR3 in amino acids: CATSDGDSRGYTF. CDR3 coding DNA: TGTGCCACCAGTGATGGCGACAGCCGTGGCTACACCTTC.

This chain uses TRBV19 with TRBJ2-1; D is ambiguous. Trimming stripped 5 bases from V and 4 bases from J, with 15 bases between. CDR1 and CDR2 (germline): LNHDA, SQIVND (reference sequence). The CDR3 consists of 15 residues. For the CDR3, the DNA is TGTGCCAGTAGTGATCCCGGCCGTCGGTACAATGAGCAGTTCTTC. Encoded protein: CASSDPGRRYNEQFF.

This clonotype was observed at least ten times. This rearrangement joins TRBV7-9 to TRBJ1-1; unclear D gene. Trimming removed 5 bases from V and 4 bases from J, with 8 bases in between. CDR3 length: 12 residues. Germline V CDR1 and CDR2: SEHNR, FQNEAQ (reference sequence). CDR3 bases: TGTGCCAGCAGCCGAAAGTTCACTGAAGCTTTCTTT. Translated: CASSRKFTEAFF. Drawing the rest from reference TRBV7-9 and TRBJ1-1, the complete variable domain is DTGVSQNPRHKITKRGQNVTFRCDPISEHNRLYWYRQTLGQGPEFLTYFQNEAQLEKSRLLSDRFSAERPKGSFSTLEIQRTEQGDSAMYLCASSRKFTEAFFGQGTRLTVV.

This clonotype was seen a handful of times. This sequence joins TRBV5-4 and TRBJ2-1; D gene ambiguous. Germline CDR1 reads SGHNT; CDR2 reads YYREEE (reference sequence). CDR3 length equals 17 residues. V was trimmed by 4 bases and J by 0 bases, leaving 17 bases between them. The CDR3 spells CASSPTSGPSSYNEQFF. The CDR3 DNA reads TGTGCCAGCAGCCCTACTTCGGGTCCGAGCTCCTACAATGAGCAGTTCTTC.

This clonotype was seen at least ten times. The chain links TRBV6-5 to TRBJ2-7; 11 bases fit TRBD1. J was trimmed by 5 bases and V by 0 bases; bases with no gene match: 6. The CDR3 contains 16 residues. CDR1 and CDR2 (germline): MNHEY, SVGAGI. CDR3 loop: CASSYSRTGGFHEQYV. The CDR3 DNA reads TGTGCCAGCAGTTACTCGAGGACAGGGGGCTTCCACGAGCAGTACGTC.

This clonotype came up many times. V gene TRBV20-1 combines with J gene TRBJ1-2; TRBD1 is a possible D gene (6 bases). This CDR3 is 15 amino acids long. Per the germline V gene, CDR1 is DFQATT and CDR2 is SNEGSKA (reference sequence). Trimming removed 3 bases from V and 2 bases from J, with 16 bases in between. In nucleotides, the CDR3 is TGCAGTGCTAGGCGGGACACCACTGAGAACTATGGCTACACCTTC. It encodes CSARRDTTENYGYTF.

This clonotype was observed many times. The chain employs TRBV2 and TRBJ1-2; perhaps TRBD1 as D (6 bases). Trimming removed 4 bases at V and 0 bases at J, with 15 bases between. The CDR3 spans 16 residues. Germline-derived CDR1 and CDR2 are SNHLY and FYNNEI. The CDR3 sequence: CASSGERDTPNYGYTF. The CDR3 DNA reads as TGTGCCAGCAGTGGGGAGAGGGACACCCCTAACTATGGCTACACCTTC.

By share, this clonotype counts as medium-sized. This sequence joins TRBV27 and TRBJ1-2; a weak D match, TRBD1 (5 bases). With 0 bases removed from V and 8 bases from J, the gap between germline ends came to 16 bases. The germline V gene encodes CDR1 MNHEY and CDR2 SMNVEV (reference sequence). CDR3 length: 15 residues. Here the CDR3 reads CASSLSVQGDGGYTF. The CDR3 DNA is TGTGCCAGCAGTTTATCAGTCCAGGGCGATGGAGGCTACACCTTC.

The rearrangement uses TRBV6-1 and TRBJ1-4, with D unclear. This CDR3 spans 14 amino acids. V lost 4 bases and J 10 bases, leaving 16 bases between the germline ends. The germline CDR1 and CDR2 sequences are MNHNS and SASEGT. CDR3 amino acids: CASSAKGLDPKLFF. CDR3 bases: TGTGCCAGCAGTGCAAAGGGCCTTGACCCAAAACTGTTTTTT.

This clonotype came up many times. The rearrangement links TRBV5-1 to TRBJ1-1, with 9 bases that match TRBD1. Germline V gives CDR1 SGHRS, CDR2 YFSETQ. V gave up 4 bases and J gave up 2 bases; unmatched junction bases: 3. The CDR3 totals 14 residues. CDR3 protein: CASSRQGVNTEAFF. The CDR3 DNA follows: TGCGCCAGCAGCAGACAGGGGGTAAACACTGAAGCTTTCTTT.

The table lists this clonotype with many counts. V is TRBV2 and J is TRBJ1-2; no reliable D call. The germline V gene encodes CDR1 SNHLY and CDR2 FYNNEI. This CDR3 comprises 12 residues. The V end was cut by 7 bases, the J end by 8 bases, with 14 bases between. In DNA form, the CDR3 reads TGTGCCAGCAACCTTGACCCCGGAGGCTACACCTTC. Residues: CASNLDPGGYTF.

This clonotype was recorded many times. The chain links TRBV19 to TRBJ1-1; D is possibly TRBD1 (6 bases). The germline V and J ends were trimmed by 3 bases and 1 base, with 18 bases remaining between them. Germline lookup yields CDR1 LNHDA and CDR2 SQIVND (reference sequence). This CDR3 comprises 17 residues. The CDR3 sequence is CASSIATLRGANTEAFF. The CDR3 region has the DNA TGTGCCAGTAGTATTGCCACCTTAAGGGGGGCGAACACTGAAGCTTTCTTT.